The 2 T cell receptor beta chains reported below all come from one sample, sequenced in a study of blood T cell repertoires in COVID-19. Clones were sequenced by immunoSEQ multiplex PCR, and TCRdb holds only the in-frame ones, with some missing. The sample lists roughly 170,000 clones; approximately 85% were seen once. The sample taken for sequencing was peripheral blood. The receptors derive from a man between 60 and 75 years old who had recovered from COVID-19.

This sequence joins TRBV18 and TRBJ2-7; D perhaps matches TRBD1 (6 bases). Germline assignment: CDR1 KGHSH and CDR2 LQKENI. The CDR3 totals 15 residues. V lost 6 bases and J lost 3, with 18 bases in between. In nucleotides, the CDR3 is TGTGCCAGCTCCCCCGGGGACAATCAACTCTACGAGCAGTACTTC. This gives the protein CASSPGDNQLYEQYF.

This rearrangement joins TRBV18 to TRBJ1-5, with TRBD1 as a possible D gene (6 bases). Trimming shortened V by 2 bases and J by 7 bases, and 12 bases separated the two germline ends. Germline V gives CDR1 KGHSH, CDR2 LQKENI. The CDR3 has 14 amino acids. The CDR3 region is CASSPLAGVQPQHF. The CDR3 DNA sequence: TGTGCCAGCTCACCATTGGCAGGGGTGCAGCCCCAGCATTTT.